The 29 T cell receptor beta chains given below trace back to one sample, sequenced in a study of blood T cell repertoires in COVID-19. This table comes from immunoSEQ multiplex PCR, and its TCRdb copy is limited to in-frame clones, with some not included. The sample carries nearly 25,000 clones, 80% to 90% recorded once. The specimen sequenced was peripheral blood. All receptors come from a man aged 70 or older with acute or convalescent COVID-19.

Notes on this clone: One end of the junction does not line up with germline, which may come from a read error. The V call is TRBV12-3 or TRBV12-4, the J call TRBJ2-7; a possible D gene is TRBD1 (6 bases). The CDR3 sequence is 13 residues long. CDR3 nucleotide sequence: TGTGCCAGCAATTTACAGGGAAGCTACGAGCAGTACTTC. This sequence encodes CASNLQGSYEQYF.

The genes are TRBV27 and TRBJ1-1; D is ambiguous. Germline values: CDR1 MNHEY, CDR2 SMNVEV (reference sequence). The CDR3 spans 13 residues. The V and J ends lost 5 bases and 2 bases respectively, with 9 bases between them. The DNA for the CDR3 is TGTGCCAGCAGTATACAGATCAACACTGAAGCTTTCTTT. Translating gives CASSIQINTEAFF.

The rearrangement joins TRBV19 to TRBJ2-7; TRBD1 aligns across 7 bases. This CDR3 region has 13 residues. CDR1 is LNHDA and CDR2 is SQIVND in the germline V gene (reference sequence). V dropped 6 bases and J dropped 0; count of bases not matched to a gene: 2. This CDR3 reads CASRRTGSYEQYF. The CDR3 region has the DNA TGTGCCAGTAGACGGACAGGCTCCTACGAGCAGTACTTC. Based on the CDR3 plus reference TRBV19 and TRBJ2-7, the full variable domain is DGGITQSPKYLFRKEGQNVTLSCEQNLNHDAMYWYRQDPGQGLRLIYYSQIVNDFQKGDIAEGYSVSREKKESFPLTVTSAQKNPTAFYLCASRRTGSYEQYFGPGTRLTVT.

This chain connects TRBV12-3 or TRBV12-4 to TRBJ2-1; the D is unclear. This CDR3 spans 13 amino acids. Trimming stripped 2 bases from V and 10 bases from J, with 12 bases between. CDR3 residues: CASSLSTSIEQFF. The CDR3, as DNA: TGTGCCAGCAGTTTAAGCACGAGCATCGAGCAGTTCTTC.

The chain couples TRBV29-1 to TRBJ2-3; 8 bases match TRBD2. The junction had 11 bases not matched to a gene; V was cut back by 4 bases and J by 2 bases. The CDR3 covers 16 residues. Germline-derived CDR1 and CDR2 are SQVTM and ANQGSEA. The CDR3 bases are TGCAGCGTTGTCAACGTATTAGCGGGACCCACAGATACGCAGTATTTT. Encoded protein: CSVVNVLAGPTDTQYF.

V and J are TRBV6-5 and TRBJ2-5, with D unclear. The CDR3 extends over 15 amino acids. Trimming cost V 3 bases and J 2 bases, with 13 bases left between them. Germline CDR1 and CDR2: MNHEY and SVGAGI. CDR3 amino acids: CASSYRSARQETQYF. Written as DNA, the CDR3 is TGTGCCAGCAGTTATCGGAGCGCACGGCAAGAGACCCAGTACTTC.

V and J are TRBV5-3 and TRBJ2-6, with a tentative D call TRBD2 (6 bases). TRBV5-3 is an ORF; its function is uncertain. The CDR3 totals 13 residues. Trimming shortened V by 7 bases and J by 8 bases, and 13 bases separated the two germline ends. Written as DNA, the CDR3 is TGTGCCAGAGGAGGGTACAGCCCCAACGTCCTGACTTTC. It codes for CARGGYSPNVLTF.

The V call is TRBV12-3 or TRBV12-4, the J call TRBJ2-1; D is unresolved. This CDR3 spans 13 amino acids. The ends were cut back, 6 bases at V and 0 bases at J, with 6 bases in the middle. The CDR3 here is CASSPSSYNEQFF. The DNA of the CDR3 is TGTGCCAGCAGCCCCAGCTCCTACAATGAGCAGTTCTTC.

The chain has TRBV11-2 and TRBJ2-1; D gene uncertain. There are 11 residues in the CDR3. The germline V and J ends were trimmed by 2 bases and 8 bases, with 4 bases remaining between them. Germline V CDR1 and CDR2: SGHAT, FQNNGV. DNA of the CDR3: TGTGCCAGCAGCTTATTATATGAGCAGTTCTTC. Translation gives CASSLLYEQFF.

In this sample, this clone turned up a few times. V is TRBV5-1 and J is TRBJ2-7; 12 bases align to TRBD2. Germline loops: CDR1 SGHRS, CDR2 YFSETQ. The V gene end was trimmed by 0 bases and the J gene end by 4 bases; junction bases not matched to a gene: 5. The CDR3 length is 16 residues. CDR3 DNA sequence: TGCGCCAGCAGCTTGGGACTAGCGGGGGCAGAGTACGAGCAGTACTTC. Residues: CASSLGLAGAEYEQYF.

The chain links TRBV19 to TRBJ2-3; D is unclear. Germline-derived CDR1 and CDR2 are LNHDA and SQIVND (reference sequence). Trimming left V 6 bases short and J 4 bases short, with 5 bases between. There are 11 residues in the CDR3. The CDR3 DNA sequence: TGTGCCAGTAGGGGCCCAGATACGCAGTATTTT. This encodes CASRGPDTQYF.

CDR3 loop: CASSKGLAESYNEQFF. The CDR3 region has the DNA TGTGCCAGCAGTAAAGGACTAGCGGAGTCCTACAATGAGCAGTTCTTC. The rearrangement joins TRBV2 to TRBJ2-1; 10 positions match TRBD2. V dropped 5 bases and J dropped 1; count of bases not matched to a gene: 5. CDR3 length equals 16 residues. Germline CDR1 reads SNHLY; CDR2 reads FYNNEI.

The V call is TRBV28, the J call TRBJ2-7; 7 bases agree with TRBD1. V lost 4 bases to trimming and J lost 7 bases; unmatched junction nucleotides: 16. This CDR3 spans 16 amino acids. The germline CDR1 and CDR2 sequences are MDHEN and SYDVKM. The CDR3 nucleotides are TGTGCCAGCAGTTCCCCCGGACAGGCGCTAGGTTGGGAGCAGTACTTC. This codes for CASSSPGQALGWEQYF.

CDR3 sequence (DNA): TGTGCCAGCGCGACTAGCGGCTCCTACAATGAGCAGTTCTTC. Translation gives CASATSGSYNEQFF. The gene calls are TRBV18 and TRBJ2-1, with 9 bases identical to TRBD2. Per germline, CDR1 KGHSH and CDR2 LQKENI. J gave up 0 bases and V 8 bases, and 2 bases lay outside the gene matches. CDR3 length: 14 amino acids. Full variable domain (missing parts from reference TRBV18 and TRBJ2-1): NAGVMQNPRHLVRRRGQEARLRCSPMKGHSHVYWYRQLPEEGLKFMVYLQKENIIDESGMPKERFSAEFPKEGPSILRIQQVVRGDSAAYFCASATSGSYNEQFFGPGTRLTVL.

The chain couples TRBV3-1 (or the pseudogene TRBV3-2) to TRBJ1-2, with D tentatively TRBD1 (6 bases). The CDR3 is made up of 13 amino acids. Trimming took 4 bases from V and 4 from J, leaving 10 bases between them. CDR1 LGHDT and CDR2 YNNKEL come from the germline V gene (reference sequence). The CDR3 DNA is TGTGCCAGCAGCCCCAGGGGCGTCTATGGCTACACCTTC. Its protein is CASSPRGVYGYTF.

The chain employs TRBV3-1 (or the pseudogene TRBV3-2) and TRBJ2-5, with 8 nucleotides matching TRBD1. The V gene end was trimmed by 5 bases and the J gene end by 2 bases; junction bases not matched to a gene: 7. In germline, CDR1 is LGHDT, CDR2 YNNKEL (reference sequence). This CDR3 is 15 amino acids long. CDR3 coding DNA: TGTGCCAGCAGCGACGAGGGACAGGCACAAGAGACCCAGTACTTC. Its translation: CASSDEGQAQETQYF.

V usage is TRBV7-3 and J usage is TRBJ2-1, with D tentatively TRBD2 (6 bases). The V and J ends lost 0 bases and 5 bases respectively, with 11 bases between them. Germline loops: CDR1 SGHTA, CDR2 FQGTGA. The CDR3 totals 15 residues. In nucleotides, the CDR3 is TGTGCCAGCAGCTTAACGGGGGGACTTCACAATGAGCAGTTCTTC. It is translated as CASSLTGGLHNEQFF.

This clone was counted a single time. The chain carries TRBV19 and TRBJ2-7, with 9 bases identical to TRBD2. CDR3 length: 16 amino acids. J gave up 4 bases and V 5 bases, and 12 bases lay outside the gene matches. The V gene's germline CDR1 is LNHDA and CDR2 SQIVND (reference sequence). Here the CDR3 reads CASSPDIAGVAYEQYF. As DNA, the CDR3 is TGTGCCAGTAGTCCGGACATAGCGGGAGTGGCTTACGAGCAGTACTTC.

This clone has just one count. V and J are TRBV7-8 and TRBJ2-1; 7 bases agree with TRBD1. The junction had 9 bases not matched to a gene; V was cut back by 5 bases and J by 2 bases. CDR1 is SGHVS and CDR2 is FQNEAQ in the germline V gene. This CDR3 has 16 amino acids. The CDR3 here is CASSQDRDQAYNEQFF. CDR3 in DNA: TGTGCCAGCAGCCAAGACAGGGATCAGGCCTACAATGAGCAGTTCTTC. Filled out from reference TRBV7-8 and TRBJ2-1, the complete variable domain reads GAGVSQSPRYKVAKRGQDVALRCDPISGHVSLFWYQQALGQGPEFLTYFQNEAQLDKSGLPSDRFFAERPEGSVSTLKIQRTQQEDSAVYLCASSQDRDQAYNEQFFGPGTRLTVL.

V is TRBV6-5 and J is TRBJ2-7; weak D call: TRBD1 (5 bases). Germline V lookup: CDR1 MNHEY, CDR2 SVGAGI. Trimming took off 0 bases at V and 3 bases at J, with 9 bases between the two ends. CDR3 length: 14 amino acids. The CDR3 sequence: CASSYSPGNYEQYF. The CDR3 bases are TGTGCCAGCAGTTACTCACCAGGGAACTACGAGCAGTACTTC.

The chain has TRBV7-3 and TRBJ2-1, with 7 nucleotides matching TRBD2. Germline CDR1 SGHTA, CDR2 FQGTGA. The ends lost 1 base at V and 0 bases at J; junction bases unmatched: 12. The CDR3 consists of 19 residues. CDR3 DNA sequence: TGTGCCAGCAGCTTAAAGGGCACGGCTAGCGGTAGCTCCTACAATGAGCAGTTCTTC. Translation: CASSLKGTASGSSYNEQFF.

The gene calls are TRBV28 and TRBJ2-2; 7 bases line up with TRBD2. CDR3 length: 17 residues. V was clipped by 2 bases and J by 4 bases; unmatched bases: 10. CDR1 is MDHEN, CDR2 SYDVKM, per germline. This chain's CDR3 is CASSLVAGRAFTGELFF. CDR3 in DNA: TGTGCCAGCAGTTTAGTTGCGGGGAGGGCCTTCACCGGGGAGCTGTTTTTT.

The chain combines TRBV30 with TRBJ2-2; tentatively, D is TRBD2 (7 bases). The CDR3 sequence is 18 residues long. CDR1 is GTSNPN and CDR2 is SVGIG in the germline V gene (reference sequence). Trimming pared 1 base from V and 7 bases from J, leaving 25 bases between. The DNA for the CDR3 is TGTGCCTGGAGTGCCCTTTACCCCCCCGGGGGGCCCGGCGGGGAGCTGTTTTTT. Translated, it gives CAWSALYPPGGPGGELFF. Using reference TRBV30 and TRBJ2-2 for the parts outside the CDR3, the full variable domain is SQTIHQWPATLVQPVGSPLSLECTVEGTSNPNLYWYRQAAGRGLQLLFYSVGIGQISSEVPQNLSASRPQDRQFILSSKKLLLSDSGFYLCAWSALYPPGGPGGELFFGEGSRLTVL.

V is TRBV7-2 and J is TRBJ1-2; D is ambiguous. From germline, CDR1 is SGHTA and CDR2 FQGNSA. V was clipped by 0 bases and J by 2 bases, with 7 bases between them. CDR3 length: 14 residues. CDR3 loop: CASSLAAANYGYTF. In DNA, the CDR3 is TGTGCCAGCAGCTTAGCGGCGGCAAACTATGGCTACACCTTC.

The chain recombines TRBV10-1 with TRBJ2-3; 8 nucleotides line up with TRBD2. Germline CDR1 WNHNN, CDR2 SYGVQD (reference sequence). With V trimmed by 0 bases and J by 2 bases, 4 bases remained unmatched. The CDR3 loop spans 16 amino acids. The CDR3 region has the DNA TGCGCCAGCAGTGAGTCGTGGGGACTAGACACAGATACGCAGTATTTT. Translation gives CASSESWGLDTDTQYF.

The V and J genes are TRBV7-2 and TRBJ2-1; 14 positions match TRBD2. Per germline, CDR1 SGHTA and CDR2 FQGNSA. V trimming: 2 bases; J trimming: 6 bases; junction bases outside the gene matches: 6. This CDR3 has 17 residues. In DNA, the CDR3 is TGTGCCAGCAGCTTAAGGGGACTAGCGGGAGCCACCAATGAGCAGTTCTTC. This codes for CASSLRGLAGATNEQFF.

This clone appeared a few times. This chain uses TRBV10-3 with TRBJ2-7; 13 nucleotides align to TRBD2. CDR3 size: 17 residues. CDR1 is ENHRY and CDR2 is SYGVKD in the germline V gene. The J segment lost 5 bases and the V segment lost 6 bases, leaving 13 bases of the junction unmatched. The DNA of the CDR3 is TGTGCCATCAGCCTCGGGACTAGCGGGAATCTCGGGAACGAGCAGTACTTC. Translating it yields CAISLGTSGNLGNEQYF.

The rearrangement joins TRBV19 to TRBJ1-1; D is undetermined. The germline V gene has CDR1 LNHDA and CDR2 SQIVND (reference sequence). Between the trimmed V and J ends, which lost 4 bases and 1 base, there was a span of 7 bases. The CDR3 runs 13 residues. CDR3 bases: TGTGCCAGTAGTACATCAGAGAACACTGAAGCTTTCTTT. Residues: CASSTSENTEAFF.

This rearrangement joins TRBV10-1 to TRBJ2-2, with 12 positions matching TRBD1. The germline V gene encodes CDR1 WNHNN and CDR2 SYGVQD (reference sequence). There are 18 residues in the CDR3. After removal of 3 bases from V and 0 bases from J, the junction contained 5 bases not matched to a gene. CDR3 in DNA: TGCGCCAGCAGTGATGGGGGACAGGGGGCGCCGAACACCGGGGAGCTGTTTTTT. Protein: CASSDGGQGAPNTGELFF.